This is a list of T cell receptor beta chains from one sample in a study of blood T cells in healthy people across ages. TCRdb ran MiXCR on the 5' RACE reads and lists one entry per CDR3 protein. Counted here are around 790,000 distinct CDR3 sequences, under 45% occurring once; the ten biggest clones make up nearly 20%. The sample was blood. The source is a man between 60 and 70 years old in good health. Each CDR3 is given with its conserved first and last residue. A D gene is named only where the DNA matches it firmly. The size field is filled for only some rows; it gives once, few, many or a size class.

clone_size: -; v_call: TRBV7-2; d_call: -; j_call: TRBJ1-2; cdr3_aa: CASSPGPYGHTF; cdr3_nt: TGTGCCAGCAGCCCCGGTCCCTATGGCCACACCTTC
clone_size: many; v_call: TRBV20-1; d_call: -; j_call: TRBJ2-4; cdr3_aa: CSAPVKFGIQYF; cdr3_nt: TGCAGTGCCCCGGTTAAGTTTGGCATTCAGTACTTC
clone_size: few; v_call: TRBV10-3; d_call: TRBD1; j_call: TRBJ2-5; cdr3_aa: CAISEGTEETQYF; cdr3_nt: TGTGCCATCAGTGAGGGGACAGAAGAGACCCAGTACTTC
clone_size: -; v_call: TRBV15; d_call: -; j_call: TRBJ2-1; cdr3_aa: CATTGNSYNEQFF; cdr3_nt: TGTGCCACCACGGGGAACTCCTACAATGAGCAGTTCTTC
clone_size: few; v_call: TRBV6-2/TRBV6-3; d_call: -; j_call: TRBJ1-5; cdr3_aa: CASGARRPQHF; cdr3_nt: TGTGCCAGCGGCGCCCGGCGGCCCCAGCATTTT
clone_size: -; v_call: TRBV4-3; d_call: -; j_call: TRBJ2-2; cdr3_aa: CASSHLAGTGTGELFF; cdr3_nt: TGCGCCAGCAGCCATCTAGCGGGGACAGGGACCGGGGAGCTGTTTTTT
clone_size: -; v_call: TRBV6-1; d_call: -; j_call: TRBJ1-1; cdr3_aa: CASREGFEAFF; cdr3_nt: TGTGCCAGCAGAGAGGGTTTTGAAGCTTTCTTT
clone_size: -; v_call: TRBV10-3; d_call: -; j_call: TRBJ1-2; cdr3_aa: CASQPGTTPWIYGYTF; cdr3_nt: TGTGCCAGCCAGCCCGGGACAACCCCGTGGATCTATGGCTACACCTTC
clone_size: -; v_call: TRBV6-2/TRBV6-3; d_call: -; j_call: TRBJ2-7; cdr3_aa: CASSRDSFSEQYF; cdr3_nt: TGTGCCAGCAGTCGTGACAGTTTCAGCGAGCAGTACTTC
clone_size: few; v_call: TRBV20-1; d_call: -; j_call: TRBJ1-2; cdr3_aa: CSARDARRNGYTF; cdr3_nt: TGCAGTGCTAGAGATGCCCGTCGAAATGGCTACACCTTC
clone_size: few; v_call: TRBV6-4; d_call: -; j_call: TRBJ2-5; cdr3_aa: CASSDSHTGKPETQYF; cdr3_nt: TGTGCCAGCAGTGACTCGCACACAGGGAAGCCAGAGACCCAGTACTTC
clone_size: once; v_call: TRBV7-2; d_call: TRBD2; j_call: TRBJ2-1; cdr3_aa: CASSPLAGGREQFF; cdr3_nt: TGCGCCAGCAGCCCACTAGCGGGGGGGCGTGAGCAGTTCTTC
clone_size: -; v_call: TRBV12-3/TRBV12-4; d_call: -; j_call: TRBJ2-1; cdr3_aa: CASSLQGSGQFF; cdr3_nt: TGTGCCAGCAGTTTACAGGGTTCAGGGCAGTTCTTC
clone_size: many; v_call: TRBV5-1; d_call: TRBD1; j_call: TRBJ1-6; cdr3_aa: CASSPRTGATSYNSPLHF; cdr3_nt: TGCGCCAGCAGCCCTAGGACAGGGGCCACCTCCTATAATTCACCCCTCCACTTT
clone_size: few; v_call: TRBV18; d_call: TRBD1; j_call: TRBJ1-4; cdr3_aa: CASSPGTGGNEKLFF; cdr3_nt: TGTGCCAGCTCGCCCGGGACAGGGGGCAATGAAAAACTGTTTTTT
clone_size: -; v_call: TRBV7-2; d_call: -; j_call: TRBJ1-2; cdr3_aa: CASSPYTSLYGYTF; cdr3_nt: TGTGCCAGCAGCCCATACACGAGTCTGTATGGCTACACCTTC
clone_size: -; v_call: TRBV5-1; d_call: TRBD2; j_call: TRBJ2-5; cdr3_aa: CASSLVASGGPETQYF; cdr3_nt: TGCGCCAGCAGCCTGGTGGCTAGCGGGGGGCCGGAGACCCAGTACTTC
clone_size: few; v_call: TRBV7-2; d_call: TRBD2; j_call: TRBJ2-5; cdr3_aa: CASSLGSLAGGQETQYF; cdr3_nt: TGTGCCAGCAGCTTAGGGAGCCTAGCGGGGGGGCAAGAGACCCAGTACTTC
clone_size: -; v_call: TRBV7-9; d_call: -; j_call: TRBJ2-6; cdr3_aa: CASSREGGFGANVLTF; cdr3_nt: TGTGCCAGCAGCCGCGAGGGGGGCTTTGGGGCCAACGTCCTGACTTTC
clone_size: -; v_call: TRBV9; d_call: -; j_call: TRBJ2-7; cdr3_aa: CASSVSPGTIYEQYF; cdr3_nt: TGTGCCAGCAGCGTGAGCCCCGGGACCATTTACGAGCAGTACTTC
clone_size: -; v_call: TRBV2; d_call: TRBD2; j_call: TRBJ2-5; cdr3_aa: CASSEAGRGGYLNEQYF; cdr3_nt: TGTGCCAGCAGTGAAGCCGGGAGGGGGGGATACCTCAATGAGCAGTACTTC
clone_size: few; v_call: TRBV24-1; d_call: -; j_call: TRBJ2-1; cdr3_aa: CATSDSRGARRNEQFF; cdr3_nt: TGTGCCACCAGTGATTCTCGAGGGGCTAGGAGGAATGAGCAGTTCTTC
clone_size: -; v_call: TRBV20-1; d_call: -; j_call: TRBJ1-6; cdr3_aa: CSARWGGSYNSPLHF; cdr3_nt: TGCAGTGCCAGATGGGGGGGCTCCTATAATTCACCCCTCCACTTT
clone_size: few; v_call: TRBV27; d_call: -; j_call: TRBJ1-2; cdr3_aa: CASSLSGAGTGYTF; cdr3_nt: TGTGCCAGCAGTTTATCGGGCGCAGGGACCGGCTACACCTTC
clone_size: few; v_call: TRBV15; d_call: -; j_call: TRBJ2-7; cdr3_aa: CATSRGTKAYEQYF; cdr3_nt: TGTGCCACCAGCAGAGGTACGAAAGCCTACGAGCAGTACTTC
clone_size: few; v_call: TRBV15; d_call: TRBD1; j_call: TRBJ2-3; cdr3_aa: CATSRGGTGRADTQYF; cdr3_nt: TGTGCCACCAGCAGAGGCGGGACAGGGCGCGCAGATACGCAGTATTTT
clone_size: many; v_call: TRBV7-2; d_call: -; j_call: TRBJ2-6; cdr3_aa: CASPLVPGANVLTF; cdr3_nt: TGTGCCAGCCCCCTAGTCCCTGGGGCCAACGTCCTGACTTTC
clone_size: -; v_call: TRBV20-1; d_call: -; j_call: TRBJ1-2; cdr3_aa: CSTRVGNSLDTF; cdr3_nt: TGCAGTACTAGAGTCGGGAATAGTCTAGACACCTTC
clone_size: -; v_call: TRBV4-2; d_call: -; j_call: TRBJ1-4; cdr3_aa: CASSQESGTANEKLFF; cdr3_nt: TGTGCCAGCAGCCAAGAATCCGGGACGGCTAATGAAAAACTGTTTTTT
clone_size: -; v_call: TRBV12-3/TRBV12-4; d_call: -; j_call: TRBJ1-5; cdr3_aa: CASSFGGSGQPQHF; cdr3_nt: TGTGCCAGCAGTTTCGGGGGATCGGGTCAGCCCCAGCATTTT
clone_size: few; v_call: TRBV9; d_call: -; j_call: TRBJ2-7; cdr3_aa: CASSVGGATYEQYF; cdr3_nt: TGTGCCAGCAGCGTAGGGGGGGCTACCTACGAGCAGTACTTC
clone_size: -; v_call: TRBV5-1; d_call: -; j_call: TRBJ2-1; cdr3_aa: CASSFQGGDEQFF; cdr3_nt: TGCGCCAGCAGCTTCCAGGGGGGGGATGAGCAGTTCTTC
clone_size: -; v_call: TRBV20-1; d_call: -; j_call: TRBJ2-3; cdr3_aa: CSASRGRTDTQYF; cdr3_nt: TGCAGTGCTTCGCGGGGGCGCACAGATACGCAGTATTTT
clone_size: many; v_call: TRBV11-2; d_call: -; j_call: TRBJ1-1; cdr3_aa: CASSLVLNTEAFF; cdr3_nt: TGTGCCAGCAGCTTAGTGCTGAACACTGAAGCTTTCTTT
clone_size: -; v_call: TRBV7-9; d_call: -; j_call: TRBJ1-2; cdr3_aa: CASSSTGTGIYGYTF; cdr3_nt: TGTGCCAGCAGTTCGACCGGGACCGGGATCTATGGCTACACCTTC
clone_size: few; v_call: TRBV29-1; d_call: TRBD1; j_call: TRBJ2-5; cdr3_aa: CSVGLGDRPPYQETQYF; cdr3_nt: TGCAGCGTTGGCCTGGGGGACAGGCCACCGTACCAAGAGACCCAGTACTTC
clone_size: -; v_call: TRBV4-3; d_call: -; j_call: TRBJ2-5; cdr3_aa: CASSQVEYATSYNEQYF; cdr3_nt: TGCGCCAGCAGCCAAGTGGAGTATGCAACATCCTACAATGAGCAGTACTTC
clone_size: -; v_call: TRBV28; d_call: TRBD1; j_call: TRBJ1-5; cdr3_aa: CASSLSRGYGNQPQHF; cdr3_nt: TGTGCCAGCAGTTTGAGCAGGGGGTATGGCAATCAGCCCCAGCATTTT
clone_size: -; v_call: TRBV27; d_call: -; j_call: TRBJ1-5; cdr3_aa: CASSLLGKNQPQHF; cdr3_nt: TGTGCCAGCAGTTTATTAGGGAAGAATCAGCCCCAGCATTTT
clone_size: -; v_call: TRBV10-3; d_call: -; j_call: TRBJ2-5; cdr3_aa: CAISEAWVRETQYF; cdr3_nt: TGTGCCATCAGTGAGGCGTGGGTTCGGGAGACCCAGTACTTC
clone_size: -; v_call: TRBV30; d_call: TRBD1; j_call: TRBJ2-7; cdr3_aa: CAWSGDRANSYEQYF; cdr3_nt: TGTGCCTGGAGTGGAGACAGGGCAAACTCCTACGAGCAGTACTTC
clone_size: few; v_call: TRBV24-1; d_call: TRBD1; j_call: TRBJ2-1; cdr3_aa: CATSETGSSYNEQFF; cdr3_nt: TGTGCCACCAGTGAGACAGGGAGCTCCTACAATGAGCAGTTCTTC
clone_size: -; v_call: TRBV7-8; d_call: TRBD2; j_call: TRBJ2-1; cdr3_aa: CASRPGLVSDNEQFF; cdr3_nt: TGTGCCAGCAGACCGGGACTAGTAAGCGACAATGAGCAGTTCTTC
clone_size: -; v_call: TRBV20-1; d_call: -; j_call: TRBJ1-4; cdr3_aa: CSARGFGEKLFF; cdr3_nt: TGCAGTGCTAGGGGTTTTGGTGAAAAACTGTTTTTT
clone_size: -; v_call: TRBV20-1; d_call: TRBD2; j_call: TRBJ2-3; cdr3_aa: CSARRLAGTTDTQYF; cdr3_nt: TGCAGTGCTAGGAGACTAGCGGGGACGACAGATACGCAGTATTTT
clone_size: few; v_call: TRBV20-1; d_call: TRBD2; j_call: TRBJ2-3; cdr3_aa: CSATTKDLAASTDTQYF; cdr3_nt: TGCAGTGCTACAACGAAGGATCTAGCGGCTAGCACAGATACGCAGTATTTT
clone_size: -; v_call: TRBV29-1; d_call: TRBD1; j_call: TRBJ1-1; cdr3_aa: CSVVDRGYTEAFF; cdr3_nt: TGCAGCGTCGTGGACAGGGGTTACACTGAAGCTTTCTTT
clone_size: -; v_call: TRBV5-1; d_call: -; j_call: TRBJ2-7; cdr3_aa: CASRPNTGTYEQYF; cdr3_nt: TGCGCCAGCAGACCCAATACAGGAACCTACGAGCAGTACTTC
clone_size: -; v_call: TRBV9; d_call: TRBD2; j_call: TRBJ2-7; cdr3_aa: CASSISGGGHNEQYF; cdr3_nt: TGTGCCAGCAGCATTAGCGGGGGGGGCCACAATGAGCAGTACTTC
clone_size: -; v_call: TRBV6-5; d_call: TRBD1; j_call: TRBJ2-2; cdr3_aa: CASSSGQGFVLRTGELFF; cdr3_nt: TGTGCCAGCAGTTCAGGACAGGGTTTTGTCCTTCGGACCGGGGAGCTGTTTTTT
clone_size: -; v_call: TRBV20-1; d_call: TRBD2; j_call: TRBJ2-1; cdr3_aa: CSADLGGGQHNEQFF; cdr3_nt: TGCAGTGCTGACCTAGGCGGGGGGCAACACAATGAGCAGTTCTTC
clone_size: few; v_call: TRBV12-3/TRBV12-4; d_call: -; j_call: TRBJ1-5; cdr3_aa: CASSAGWGQPQHF; cdr3_nt: TGTGCCAGCAGTGCAGGGTGGGGGCAGCCCCAGCATTTT
clone_size: -; v_call: TRBV6-6; d_call: TRBD1; j_call: TRBJ1-2; cdr3_aa: CASSYSGSGTDYGYTF; cdr3_nt: TGTGCCAGCAGTTACTCGGGGTCCGGGACAGACTATGGCTACACCTTC
clone_size: -; v_call: TRBV7-3; d_call: -; j_call: TRBJ2-1; cdr3_aa: CASSPEPSSAYEQFF; cdr3_nt: TGTGCCAGCAGCCCCGAGCCCAGCTCCGCCTACGAGCAGTTCTTC
clone_size: -; v_call: TRBV9; d_call: TRBD1; j_call: TRBJ1-1; cdr3_aa: CASSMTGGTEAFF; cdr3_nt: TGTGCCAGCAGCATGACAGGGGGGACTGAAGCTTTCTTT
clone_size: -; v_call: TRBV24-1; d_call: -; j_call: TRBJ1-1; cdr3_aa: CATSDFAGEAFF; cdr3_nt: TGTGCCACCAGTGATTTTGCAGGGGAAGCTTTCTTT